This T cell receptor (beta chain) was recorded in a study of blood T cell repertoires in COVID-19 (dated by TCRdb to 2018 to 2020). Context from the whole study: Samples covering the acute and convalescent phases of COVID-19 were provided by collaborators in the United States, Italy and Spain. The samples were drawn from the first 160 participants of the ongoing ImmuneRACE study and from about 1,200 subjects provided by 6 global collaborators. The sample metadata nearly always contained a de-identified subject ID, COVID-19 status, age in years and sex. Deeply sampled blood TCRbeta repertoires from subjects exposed to, actively infected with, or recovered from COVID-19 were included in the dataset. The material from the prospective study consisted of cDNA or gDNA derived from T cells, B-cell-depleted T cells, or PBMCs. A freely available public database, intended as a resource for researchers studying the immune response to SARS-CoV-2, is where the repertoires were released. HLA class I and class II types, where available, came from metadata supplied by the sample provider rather than from assay-based typing. Points the paper makes about the study in general: Clinical and demographic metadata were provided uncurated, with the amount varying by source and participant.

From a lookup of the germline V gene, CDR1 and CDR2 are SGDLS and YYNGEE. The trim is 5 bases for V and 1 base for J, with a gap of 4 bases between the germline ends. Including the terminal cysteine and phenylalanine, the CDR3 comprises 12 residues. Of all the DNA, just the CDR3 is kept, 36 bases in frame from base 1. Enrolling through a virtual design, the prospective study's participants ranged in age from roughly 18 to 95 years and lived across roughly 24 United States geographic areas. In the prospective study, participants were assigned to cohorts based on the clinical history participants reported in a screening survey and a study questionnaire. Recovered participants in ImmuneRACE Cohort 3 were defined as having two consecutive negative NP/OP PCR tests, clearance from a healthcare professional, or resolution of symptoms. Mobile phlebotomists in the prospective study collected whole blood, serum and a nasopharyngeal or oropharyngeal swab from every participant. Participants in the prospective study had the option to provide additional blood draws and questionnaires over a roughly two-month period. Before DNA extraction, blood samples from the prospective study were shipped at room temperature or frozen.

The immunoSEQ Assay, a bias-controlled multiplex PCR, was used to amplify TCRbeta CDR3 regions from genomic DNA. Turning to the authors' computational methods: The number of nucleated cells in each sample was estimated by amplification of reference gene primers within the assay. To quantify the absolute abundance of each unique TCRbeta CDR3 rearrangement, sequence reads were collapsed and filtered. For each sample, productive Simpson clonality was calculated as the square root of Simpson's diversity index across productive rearrangements. Here the immuneACCESS table is served through TCRdb, limited to in-frame sequences with V and J called. Missing clones are a known gap in these copies; in checked studies unresolved V genes cover under half, and the rest lacks a known reason. Clonal size and the V and J genes are those of that table, whereas D and trimming came from the DNA. Recorded for this sample are a few hundred thousand clones; roughly 87% of them occurred a single time. The ten biggest clones cover under 3% of the sample.

In the case of this clone: Its antigen remains unidentified. The sample holds no much larger clone one base away, and base qualities are not on file.

What was sequenced was PBMCs or T cells enriched from blood (not recorded which). The chain uses TRBV9 and TRBJ1-3; the D gene cannot be resolved reliably. This TCR came from a woman in her twenties or thirties who had recovered from COVID-19. The DNA sequence is as follows: TGTGCCAGCAGTCCATCTGGAAACACCATATATTTT. Its protein is CASSPSGNTIYF.